Each of the 11 T cell receptor beta chains below was sequenced from the same sample in a study of Tregs in tolerant kidney transplant recipients. Generated by immunoSEQ multiplex PCR, the TCRdb table keeps only in-frame clones and is missing some. The listing records fewer than 55,000 clones. The specimen comprised CD4+ T cells from blood, sampled before the transplant. The receptors were gathered from a human donor who received a combined kidney and bone marrow transplant.

The sequenced part of the CDR3 DNA is TGTGCCAGCCGTTGGGCTAGCGGCTTCAATGAG. This codes for CASRWASGFNE. The entire CDR3 protein is CASRWASGFNEQFF. This rearrangement joins TRBV7-9 to TRBJ2-1; TRBD2 agrees at 7 bases. Read coverage stops 3 residues before the CDR3 terminus; the germline J gene supplies the remainder. Germline CDR1 and CDR2: SEHNR and FQNEAQ (reference sequence). The CDR3 extends over 14 amino acids. With V trimmed by 8 bases and J by 6 bases, 10 bases remained unmatched. Together with reference TRBV7-9 and TRBJ2-1, the CDR3 gives the full variable domain: DTGVSQNPRHKITKRGQNVTFRCDPISEHNRLYWYRQTLGQGPEFLTYFQNEAQLEKSRLLSDRFSAERPKGSFSTLEIQRTEQGDSAMYLCASRWASGFNEQFFGPGTRLTVL.

Points on this clone: Sequencing ends 3 residues short of the CDR3 end; the germline J gene provides the rest. The V call is TRBV7-9, the J call TRBJ1-1; no definite D call. This CDR3 comprises 15 residues. Germline V lookup: CDR1 SEHNR, CDR2 FQNEAQ (reference sequence). Between the trimmed V and J ends, which lost 6 bases and 0 bases, there was a span of 14 bases. This CDR3 is CASRLDRGMNTEAFF. The sequenced CDR3 bases are TGTGCCAGCAGGTTGGACCGGGGTATGAACACTGAA.

About this clone: The read stops 3 residues short of the end of the CDR3; the missing end is completed from the germline J gene. The rearrangement links TRBV5-6 to TRBJ1-1; TRBD1 matches at 7 bases. CDR3 length: 12 residues. Germline loops: CDR1 SGHDT, CDR2 YYEEEE. The CDR3 region is CASSLLQGKAFF. The DNA read from the CDR3 is TGTGCCAGCAGCTTATTACAGGGGAAA.

As to this clone: From the germline J gene comes the end of the CDR3, since the read stops 3 residues before it. The genes are TRBV19 and TRBJ2-7; D possibly uses TRBD1 or TRBD2 (5 bases each). The germline V and J ends were trimmed by 2 bases and 3 bases, with 20 bases remaining between them. Germline V lookup: CDR1 LNHDA, CDR2 SQIVND (reference sequence). This CDR3 has 17 residues. The DNA read from the CDR3 is TGTGCCAGTAGTATAAGGGTCGGGCCAAGGGGAGTCTACGAG. It is translated as CASSIRVGPRGVYE. The complete CDR3 sequence is CASSIRVGPRGVYEQYF.

As regards this clone: Sequencing ends 3 residues short of the CDR3 end; the germline J gene provides the rest. The rearrangement links TRBV7-2 to TRBJ2-2; TRBD2 is a possible D gene (5 bases). The CDR3 is 13 residues long. Trimming removed 2 bases from V and 5 bases from J, with 6 bases in between. The germline V gene encodes CDR1 SGHTA and CDR2 FQGNSA. The sequenced part of the CDR3 DNA is TGTGCCAGCAGCTTACGGGGAACCGGGGAG. Amino acids: CASSLRGTGE. The whole CDR3 sequence is CASSLRGTGELFF.

Worth noting for this clone: The read terminates 3 residues ahead of where the CDR3 ends, so the germline J gene completes it. This chain joins TRBV30 and TRBJ2-2; D perhaps matches TRBD2 (5 bases). This CDR3 spans 15 amino acids. Trimming cost V 0 bases and J 6 bases, with 14 bases left between them. Looked up from germline, CDR1 is GTSNPN and CDR2 is SVGIG (reference sequence). CDR3 bases read: TGTGCCTGGAGTGTCCGAGACACGGGGTCCGGGGAG. Encoded protein: CAWSVRDTGSGE. The complete CDR3 sequence is CAWSVRDTGSGELFF.

About this clone itself: With the read ending 3 residues before the CDR3 end, the germline J gene is used to fill in that end. The chain combines TRBV19 with TRBJ2-2; D not certain. Germline V gene data show CDR1 as LNHDA and CDR2 as SQIVND (reference sequence). CDR3 length equals 16 residues. With 4 bases removed from V and 0 bases from J, the gap between germline ends came to 12 bases. CDR3 bases read: TGTGCCAGTAGTAATCTGTTCTCCCCGAACACCGGGGAG. This encodes CASSNLFSPNTGE. From start to end, the CDR3 is CASSNLFSPNTGELFF.

CDR3 residues: CAWSVTGDNQPQHF. The DNA read from the CDR3 is TGTGCCTGGAGTGTAACGGGGGACAATCAGCCC. The rearrangement joins TRBV30 to TRBJ1-5, with a weak D call TRBD1 (5 bases). The CDR3 end is not reached by the read, which stops 3 residues before it; the germline J gene fills it in. V was shortened by 0 bases and J by 3 bases, with 9 bases between the two germline ends. This CDR3 is 14 amino acids long. Per germline, CDR1 GTSNPN and CDR2 SVGIG (reference sequence).

Comments on this clone: Sequencing ends 3 residues short of the CDR3 end; the germline J gene provides the rest. The rearrangement links TRBV2 to TRBJ2-2, with 8 bases fitting TRBD1. CDR1 SNHLY and CDR2 FYNNEI come from the germline V gene. The CDR3 length is 15 residues. V lost 11 bases and J lost 5; bases outside the gene matches: 13. CDR3 DNA (partial): TGTGCCGGATCAGAACAGGGGGTGGGAACCGGGGAG. Translation: CAGSEQGVGTGE. The full CDR3 protein is CAGSEQGVGTGELFF.

Worth noting for this clone: Read data end 3 residues before the CDR3 end; the end is taken from the germline J gene. The chain couples TRBV18 to TRBJ2-4; D is unresolved. This CDR3 comprises 15 residues. Trimming shortened V by 4 bases and J by 0 bases, and 10 bases separated the two germline ends. Per the germline V gene, CDR1 is KGHSH and CDR2 is LQKENI. CDR3 protein: CASSQAGVAKNIQYF. CDR3 DNA, as far as it was read: TGTGCCAGCTCACAAGCAGGTGTAGCCAAAAACATT.

Note on this clone: The read gets to within 3 residues of the CDR3 end, and the germline J gene fills in the rest. This sequence joins TRBV18 and TRBJ2-7; tentatively, D is TRBD1 or TRBD2 (5 bases each). This CDR3 has 17 residues. V was clipped by 2 bases and J by 1 base, with 18 bases between them. CDR1 is KGHSH and CDR2 is LQKENI in the germline V gene. The DNA read from the CDR3 is TGTGCCAGCTCACCAGGGTTCGAGGGGATATCTTCCTACGAG. It encodes CASSPGFEGISSYE. The complete CDR3 protein is CASSPGFEGISSYEQYF.